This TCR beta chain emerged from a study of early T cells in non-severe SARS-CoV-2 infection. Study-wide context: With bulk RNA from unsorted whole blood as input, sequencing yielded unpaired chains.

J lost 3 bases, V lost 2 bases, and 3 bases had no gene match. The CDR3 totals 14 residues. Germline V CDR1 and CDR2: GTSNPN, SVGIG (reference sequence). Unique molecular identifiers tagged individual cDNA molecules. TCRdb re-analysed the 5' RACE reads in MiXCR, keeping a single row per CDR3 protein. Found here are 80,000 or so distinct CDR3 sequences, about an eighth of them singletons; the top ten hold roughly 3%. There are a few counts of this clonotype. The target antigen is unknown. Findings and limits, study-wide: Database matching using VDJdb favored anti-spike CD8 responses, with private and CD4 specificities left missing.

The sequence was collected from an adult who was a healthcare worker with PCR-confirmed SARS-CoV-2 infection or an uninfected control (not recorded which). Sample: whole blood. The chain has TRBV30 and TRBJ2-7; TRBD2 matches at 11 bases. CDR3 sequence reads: CAWSLGTSGYEQYF. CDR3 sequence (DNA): TGTGCCTGGAGTCTCGGGACTAGCGGCTACGAGCAGTACTTC.